The clone carrying this T cell receptor (beta chain) was seen a few times. There are 13 residues in the CDR3. The germline gives CDR1 LGHNA, CDR2 YSLEER. Trimming cost V 1 base and J 8 bases, with 11 bases left between them. The entry originates in a study of patients and donors after allogeneic stem cell transplantation. TCRdb reprocessed the RT-PCR reads with MiXCR, giving one entry per CDR3 protein. This sample has some 960,000 distinct CDR3 sequences, with 15% to 20% found just once. The receptor's source is a human donor who was either an allogeneic HSCT recipient or a stem cell or donor lymphocyte infusion donor (not recorded which). It is not recorded whose cells these are; they may come from a transplant donor. The J gene is TRBJ1-1, the V gene TRBV4-3, with no clear D. The sequenced sample was blood, either unsorted or a sorted T cell fraction (not recorded which). The CDR3 DNA reads as TGCGCCAGCAGCCAAGCTAGGGCCATGGAAGCTTTCTTT. It encodes CASSQARAMEAFF.